This TCR beta chain came from a study of cytomegalovirus exposure and HLA in healthy donors. Trimming stripped 2 bases from V and 4 bases from J, with 8 bases between. The CDR3 is 13 amino acids. The germline V gene has CDR1 SGHVS and CDR2 FNYEAQ. It was with 60 Vbeta and 13 Jbeta primers that the PCR ran. Method: immunoSEQ multiplex PCR; TCRdb's copy keeps in-frame clones and lacks some. Counted here are roughly 130,000 clones, 80% occurring once; the ten biggest clones make up 1%. What was sequenced was PBMCs. The source of this sequence is a man aged 40-50 years in good health and CMV-seronegative. This chain joins TRBV7-6 and TRBJ1-1, with no clear D. The DNA of the CDR3 is TGTGCCAGCAGCTTAAGTAGCGGCACTGAAGCTTTCTTT. Amino acid sequence: CASSLSSGTEAFF.